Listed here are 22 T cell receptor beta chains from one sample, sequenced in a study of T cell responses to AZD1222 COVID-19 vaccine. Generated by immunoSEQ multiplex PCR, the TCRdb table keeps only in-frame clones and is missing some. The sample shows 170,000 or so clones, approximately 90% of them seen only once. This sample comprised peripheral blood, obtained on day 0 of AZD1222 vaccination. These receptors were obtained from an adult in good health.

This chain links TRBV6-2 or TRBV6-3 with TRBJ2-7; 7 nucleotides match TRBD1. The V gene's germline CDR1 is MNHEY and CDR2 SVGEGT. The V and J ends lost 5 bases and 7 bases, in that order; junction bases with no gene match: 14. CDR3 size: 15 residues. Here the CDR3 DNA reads TGTGCCAGCAGTACCCCGGGACAGCCTAAGCGGGAGCAGTACTTC. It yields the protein CASSTPGQPKREQYF.

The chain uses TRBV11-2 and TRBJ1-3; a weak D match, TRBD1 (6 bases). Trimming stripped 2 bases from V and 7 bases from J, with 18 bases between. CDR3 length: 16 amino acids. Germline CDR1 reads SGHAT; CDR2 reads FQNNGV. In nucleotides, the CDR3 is TGTGCCAGCAGCTTAATCGCAGGGGAAGTCGGGAACACCATATATTTT. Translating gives CASSLIAGEVGNTIYF.

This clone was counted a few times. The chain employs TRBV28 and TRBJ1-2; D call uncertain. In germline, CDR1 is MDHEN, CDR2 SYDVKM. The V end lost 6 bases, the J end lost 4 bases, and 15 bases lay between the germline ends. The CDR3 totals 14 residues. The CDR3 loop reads CASRDRAVFYGYTF. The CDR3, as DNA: TGTGCCAGCAGGGATCGGGCAGTTTTCTATGGCTACACCTTC.

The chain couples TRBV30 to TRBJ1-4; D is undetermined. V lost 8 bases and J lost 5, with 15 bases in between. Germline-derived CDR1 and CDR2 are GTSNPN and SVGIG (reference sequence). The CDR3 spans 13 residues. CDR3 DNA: TGTGCCACGGAGGGCGTTGGGAATGAAAAACTGTTTTTT. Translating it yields CATEGVGNEKLFF.

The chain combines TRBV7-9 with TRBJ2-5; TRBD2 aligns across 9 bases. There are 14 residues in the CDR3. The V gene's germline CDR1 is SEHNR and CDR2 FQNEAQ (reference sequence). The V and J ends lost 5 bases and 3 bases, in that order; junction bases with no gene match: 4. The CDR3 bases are TGTGCCAGCAGCCGACTAGCGGAGAAAGAGACCCAGTACTTC. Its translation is CASSRLAEKETQYF. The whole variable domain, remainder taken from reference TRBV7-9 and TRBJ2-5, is DTGVSQNPRHKITKRGQNVTFRCDPISEHNRLYWYRQTLGQGPEFLTYFQNEAQLEKSRLLSDRFSAERPKGSFSTLEIQRTEQGDSAMYLCASSRLAEKETQYFGPGTRLLVL.

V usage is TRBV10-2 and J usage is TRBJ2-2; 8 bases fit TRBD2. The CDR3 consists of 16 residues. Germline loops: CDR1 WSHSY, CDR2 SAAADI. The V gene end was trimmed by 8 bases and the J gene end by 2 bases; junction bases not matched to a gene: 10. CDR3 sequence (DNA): TGCGCCAGCCGCGGGGGGACTATCACAAACACCGGGGAGCTGTTTTTT. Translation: CASRGGTITNTGELFF.

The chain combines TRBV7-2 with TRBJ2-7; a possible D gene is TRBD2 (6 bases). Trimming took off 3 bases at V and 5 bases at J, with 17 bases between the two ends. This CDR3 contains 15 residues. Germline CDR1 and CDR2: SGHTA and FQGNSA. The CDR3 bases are TGTGCCAGCAGCTTGCAAAACCGGGAGTACCACGAGCAGTACTTC. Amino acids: CASSLQNREYHEQYF.

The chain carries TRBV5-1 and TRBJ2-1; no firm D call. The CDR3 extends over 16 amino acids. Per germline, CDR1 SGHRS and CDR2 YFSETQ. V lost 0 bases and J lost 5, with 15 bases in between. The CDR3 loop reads CASSLVLSNQNNEQFF. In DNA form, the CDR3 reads TGCGCCAGCAGCTTGGTCCTCAGTAATCAGAACAATGAGCAGTTCTTC.

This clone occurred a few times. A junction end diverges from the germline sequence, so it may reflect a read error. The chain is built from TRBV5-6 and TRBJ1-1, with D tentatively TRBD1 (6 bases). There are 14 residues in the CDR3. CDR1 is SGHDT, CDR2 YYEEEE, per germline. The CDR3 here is CASSLARTALKQVF. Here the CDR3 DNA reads TGTGCCAGCAGCTTGGCCAGGACAGCTTTGAAGCAGGTCTTT.

This CDR3 reads CATPKTANYGYTF. Written as DNA, the CDR3 is TGTGCCACCCCCAAGACAGCAAACTATGGCTACACCTTC. The chain is built from TRBV6-5 and TRBJ1-2; possibly TRBD1 for D (5 bases). Germline V gene lookup returns CDR1 MNHEY and CDR2 SVGAGI. Deletions cut 10 bases from V and 2 bases from J, with 14 bases between. CDR3 length: 13 amino acids.

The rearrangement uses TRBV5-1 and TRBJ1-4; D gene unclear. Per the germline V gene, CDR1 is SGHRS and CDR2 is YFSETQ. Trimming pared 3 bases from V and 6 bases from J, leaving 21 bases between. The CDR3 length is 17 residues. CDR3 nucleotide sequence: TGCGCCAGCAGCTCATCGGGGATTCAAGGCGGTTATGAAAAACTGTTTTTT. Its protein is CASSSSGIQGGYEKLFF. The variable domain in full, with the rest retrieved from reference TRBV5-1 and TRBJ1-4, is KAGVTQTPRYLIKTRGQQVTLSCSPISGHRSVSWYQQTPGQGLQFLFEYFSETQRNKGNFPGRFSGRQFSNSRSEMNVSTLELGDSALYLCASSSSGIQGGYEKLFFGSGTQLSVL.

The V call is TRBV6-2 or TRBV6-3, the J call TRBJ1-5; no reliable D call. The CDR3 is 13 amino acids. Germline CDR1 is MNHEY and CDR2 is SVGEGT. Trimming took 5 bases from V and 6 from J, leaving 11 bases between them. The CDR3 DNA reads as TGTGCCAGCAGTAGCGGGTTTGGTCAGCCCCAGCATTTT. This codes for CASSSGFGQPQHF.

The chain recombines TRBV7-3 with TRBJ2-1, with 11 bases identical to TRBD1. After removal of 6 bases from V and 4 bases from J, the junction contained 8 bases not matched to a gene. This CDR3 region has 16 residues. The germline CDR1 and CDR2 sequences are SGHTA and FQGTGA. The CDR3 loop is CASSTSRDRGYNEQFF. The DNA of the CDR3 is TGTGCCAGCAGTACGAGCCGGGACAGGGGGTACAATGAGCAGTTCTTC.

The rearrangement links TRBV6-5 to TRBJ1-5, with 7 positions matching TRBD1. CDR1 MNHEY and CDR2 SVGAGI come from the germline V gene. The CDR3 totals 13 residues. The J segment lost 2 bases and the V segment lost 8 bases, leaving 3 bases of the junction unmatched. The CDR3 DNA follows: TGTGCCAGCCGAGACAGGGGCAATCAGCCCCAGCATTTT. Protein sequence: CASRDRGNQPQHF.

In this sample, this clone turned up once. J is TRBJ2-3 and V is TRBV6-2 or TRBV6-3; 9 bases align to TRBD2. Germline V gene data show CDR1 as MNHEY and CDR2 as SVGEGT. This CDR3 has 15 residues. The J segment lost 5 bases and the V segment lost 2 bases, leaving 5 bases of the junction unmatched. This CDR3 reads CASSYDAGGLDTQYF. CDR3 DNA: TGTGCCAGCAGTTACGATGCGGGGGGGCTAGATACGCAGTATTTT.

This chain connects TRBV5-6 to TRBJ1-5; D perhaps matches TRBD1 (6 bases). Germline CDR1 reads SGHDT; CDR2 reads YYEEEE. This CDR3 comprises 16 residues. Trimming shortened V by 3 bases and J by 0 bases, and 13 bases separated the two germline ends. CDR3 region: CASSWRGHSSNQPQHF. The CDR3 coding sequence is TGTGCCAGCAGCTGGAGGGGACACTCTAGCAATCAGCCCCAGCATTTT.

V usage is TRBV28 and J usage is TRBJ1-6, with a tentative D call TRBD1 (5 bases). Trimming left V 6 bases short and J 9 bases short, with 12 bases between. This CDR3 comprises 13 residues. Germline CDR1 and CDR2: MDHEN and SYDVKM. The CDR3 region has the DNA TGTGCCAGCAGCCATGAGGGACCTTCACCCCTCCACTTT. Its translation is CASSHEGPSPLHF.

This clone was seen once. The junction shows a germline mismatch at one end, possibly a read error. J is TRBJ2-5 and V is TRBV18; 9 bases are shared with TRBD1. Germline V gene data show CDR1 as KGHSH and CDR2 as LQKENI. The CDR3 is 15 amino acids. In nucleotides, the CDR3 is TGTGCCAGCTCAGCACCGGGACAGGGCTGGGAGACCCAGTACTTC. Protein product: CASSAPGQGWETQYF.

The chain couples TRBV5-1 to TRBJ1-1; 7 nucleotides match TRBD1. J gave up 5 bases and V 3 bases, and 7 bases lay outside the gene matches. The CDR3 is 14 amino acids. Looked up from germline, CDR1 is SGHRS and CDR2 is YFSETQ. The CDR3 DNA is TGCGCCAGCAGCTGGGACAGCCTGGAGACTGAAGCTTTCTTT. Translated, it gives CASSWDSLETEAFF.

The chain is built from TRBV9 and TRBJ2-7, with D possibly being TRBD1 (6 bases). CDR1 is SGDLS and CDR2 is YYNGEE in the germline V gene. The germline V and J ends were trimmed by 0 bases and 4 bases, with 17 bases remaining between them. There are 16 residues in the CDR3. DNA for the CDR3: TGTGCCAGCAGCGTAGCTTTAAGGTCCCAGGGGTACGAGCAGTACTTC. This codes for CASSVALRSQGYEQYF.

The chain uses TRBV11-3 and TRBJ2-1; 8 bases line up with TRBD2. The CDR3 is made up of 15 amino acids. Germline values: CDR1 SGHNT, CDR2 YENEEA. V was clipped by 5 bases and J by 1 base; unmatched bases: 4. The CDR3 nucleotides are TGTGCCAGCAGCCGGGGCGGGGGGTCCTACAATGAGCAGTTCTTC. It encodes CASSRGGGSYNEQFF.

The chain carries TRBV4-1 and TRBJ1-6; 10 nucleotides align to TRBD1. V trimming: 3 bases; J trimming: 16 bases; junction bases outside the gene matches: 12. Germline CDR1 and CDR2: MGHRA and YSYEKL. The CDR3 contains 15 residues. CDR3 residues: CASSQISGQGKPLHF. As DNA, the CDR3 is TGCGCCAGCAGCCAGATCTCGGGACAGGGGAAACCTCTCCACTTT.